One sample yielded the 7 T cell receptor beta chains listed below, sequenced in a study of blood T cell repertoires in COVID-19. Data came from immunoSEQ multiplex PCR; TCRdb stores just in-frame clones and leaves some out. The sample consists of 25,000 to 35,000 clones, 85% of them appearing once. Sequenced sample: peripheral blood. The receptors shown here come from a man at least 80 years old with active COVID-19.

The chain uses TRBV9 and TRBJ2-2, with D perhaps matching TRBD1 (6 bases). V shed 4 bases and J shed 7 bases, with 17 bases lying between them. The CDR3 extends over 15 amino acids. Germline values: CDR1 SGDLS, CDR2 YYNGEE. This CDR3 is CASSPLVGADGELFF. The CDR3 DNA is TGTGCCAGCAGCCCGTTAGTGGGGGCGGACGGGGAGCTGTTTTTT. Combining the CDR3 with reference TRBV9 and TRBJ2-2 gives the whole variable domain DSGVTQTPKHLITATGQRVTLRCSPRSGDLSVYWYQQSLDQGLQFLIQYYNGEERAKGNILERFSAQQFPDLHSELNLSSLELGDSALYFCASSPLVGADGELFFGEGSRLTVL.

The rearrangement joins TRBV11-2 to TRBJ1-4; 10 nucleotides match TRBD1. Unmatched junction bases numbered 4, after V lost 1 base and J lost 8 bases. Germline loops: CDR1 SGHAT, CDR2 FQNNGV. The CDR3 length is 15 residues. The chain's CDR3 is CASSLGTGGGEKLFF. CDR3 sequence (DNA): TGTGCCAGCAGCTTAGGGACAGGGGGAGGCGAAAAACTGTTTTTT.

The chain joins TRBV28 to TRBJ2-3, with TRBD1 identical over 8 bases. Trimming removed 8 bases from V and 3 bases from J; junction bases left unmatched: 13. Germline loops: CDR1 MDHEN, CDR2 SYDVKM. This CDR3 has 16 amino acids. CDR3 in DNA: TGTGCCAGCGGATCCGACAGGGGTTTGGCGACAGATACGCAGTATTTT. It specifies CASGSDRGLATDTQYF.

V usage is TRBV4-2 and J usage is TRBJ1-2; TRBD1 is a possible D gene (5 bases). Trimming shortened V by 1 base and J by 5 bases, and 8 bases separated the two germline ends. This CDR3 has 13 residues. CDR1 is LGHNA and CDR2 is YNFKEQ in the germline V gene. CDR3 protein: CASSQAGGYGYTF. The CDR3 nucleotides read TGTGCCAGCAGCCAAGCCGGGGGTTATGGCTACACCTTC.

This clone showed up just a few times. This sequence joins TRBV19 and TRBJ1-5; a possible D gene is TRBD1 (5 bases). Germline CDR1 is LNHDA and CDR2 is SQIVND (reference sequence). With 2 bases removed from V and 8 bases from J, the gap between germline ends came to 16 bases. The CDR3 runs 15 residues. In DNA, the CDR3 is TGTGCCAGTAGTATAATGGTGCGGGACTGGGAGCCCCAGCATTTT. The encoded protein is CASSIMVRDWEPQHF.

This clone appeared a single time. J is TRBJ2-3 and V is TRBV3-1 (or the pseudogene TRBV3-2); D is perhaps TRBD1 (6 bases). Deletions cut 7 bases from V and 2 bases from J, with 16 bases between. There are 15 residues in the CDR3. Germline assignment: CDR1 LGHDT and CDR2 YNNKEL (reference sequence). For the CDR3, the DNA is TGTGCCAGCAACAGGGCCTTTAGTTCCACAGATACGCAGTATTTT. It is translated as CASNRAFSSTDTQYF.

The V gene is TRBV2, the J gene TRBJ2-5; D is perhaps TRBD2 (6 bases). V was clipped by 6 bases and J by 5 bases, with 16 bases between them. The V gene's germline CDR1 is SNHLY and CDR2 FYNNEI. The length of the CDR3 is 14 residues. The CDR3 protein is CASSRDSRDETQYF. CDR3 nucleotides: TGTGCCAGCAGCCGGGACTCCAGAGACGAGACCCAGTACTTC. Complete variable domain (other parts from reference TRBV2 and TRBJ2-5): EPEVTQTPSHQVTQMGQEVILRCVPISNHLYFYWYRQILGQKVEFLVSFYNNEISEKSEIFDDQFSVERPDGSNFTLKIRSTKLEDSAMYFCASSRDSRDETQYFGPGTRLLVL.